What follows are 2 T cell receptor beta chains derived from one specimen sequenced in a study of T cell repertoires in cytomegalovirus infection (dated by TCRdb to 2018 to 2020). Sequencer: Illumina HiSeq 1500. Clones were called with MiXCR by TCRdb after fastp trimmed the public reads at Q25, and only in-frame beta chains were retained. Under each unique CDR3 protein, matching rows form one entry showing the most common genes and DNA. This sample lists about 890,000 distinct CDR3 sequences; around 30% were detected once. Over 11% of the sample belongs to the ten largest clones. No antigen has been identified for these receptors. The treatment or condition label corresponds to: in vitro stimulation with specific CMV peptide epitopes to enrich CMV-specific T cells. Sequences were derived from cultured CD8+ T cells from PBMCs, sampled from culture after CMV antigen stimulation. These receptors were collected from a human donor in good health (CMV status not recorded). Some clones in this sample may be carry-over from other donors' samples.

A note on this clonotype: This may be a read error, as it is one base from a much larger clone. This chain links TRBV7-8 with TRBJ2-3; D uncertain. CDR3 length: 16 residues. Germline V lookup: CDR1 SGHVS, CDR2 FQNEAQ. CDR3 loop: CAGSLEGGRQTDTQYF. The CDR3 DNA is TGTGCCGGCAGCTTAGAAGGCGGCAGGCAAACAGATACGCAGTATTTT.

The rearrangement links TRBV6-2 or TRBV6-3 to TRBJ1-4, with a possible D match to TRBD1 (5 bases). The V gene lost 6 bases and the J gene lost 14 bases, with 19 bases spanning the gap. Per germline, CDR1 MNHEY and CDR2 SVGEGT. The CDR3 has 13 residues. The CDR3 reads CASSWTPDVKLFF. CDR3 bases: TGTGCCAGCAGCTGGACACCCGATGTGAAGCTGTTTTTT.